The 29 T cell receptor beta chains in this list originate from one sample, sequenced in a study of vaccination effects on CD4 cells after COVID-19. These receptors have no known antigen. The culture ran for around nine days, and then CD4+ T cells were isolated. Some clones are missing from TCRdb's copy, which holds only in-frame ones; the method was immunoSEQ multiplex PCR. The data hold more than 30,000 clones, with 70% observed a single time. Sequencing was performed on CD4+ T cells from PBMCs cultured without peptide, taken before COVID-19 vaccination. All receptors derive from a human donor who received a COVID-19 vaccine.

The genes are TRBV7-9 and TRBJ2-7; D remains unclear. The CDR3 sequence is 13 residues long. Trimming pared 2 bases from V and 6 bases from J, leaving 11 bases between. Germline CDR1 is SEHNR and CDR2 is FQNEAQ (reference sequence). CDR3 DNA sequence: TGTGCCAGCAGCTTATCCCTGATGGGCGAGCAGTACTTC. Residues: CASSLSLMGEQYF.

The chain employs TRBV29-1 and TRBJ2-1; D is unresolved. The V and J ends lost 4 bases and 5 bases respectively, with 18 bases between them. Germline CDR1 and CDR2: SQVTM and ANQGSEA. The CDR3 spans 15 residues. The CDR3 loop reads CSVVLPPLRNNEQFF. The CDR3 DNA is TGCAGCGTTGTCCTGCCCCCCCTAAGAAACAATGAGCAGTTCTTC.

The genes are TRBV10-2 and TRBJ2-1; the match to TRBD1 covers 9 bases. CDR3 size: 13 residues. V trimming: 6 bases; J trimming: 8 bases; junction bases outside the gene matches: 5. Germline-derived CDR1 and CDR2 are WSHSY and SAAADI. CDR3 amino acids: CASRTGGFDEQFF. DNA for the CDR3: TGCGCCAGCAGGACAGGGGGTTTCGATGAGCAGTTCTTC.

The chain has TRBV5-6 and TRBJ2-2, with 8 bases aligning to TRBD2. Trimming cost V 2 bases and J 6 bases; bases outside gene matches: 3. The length of the CDR3 is 14 residues. The germline gives CDR1 SGHDT, CDR2 YYEEEE. This CDR3 is CASSLGLASGELFF. As DNA, the CDR3 is TGTGCCAGCAGCTTAGGACTAGCATCCGGGGAGCTGTTTTTT.

This clone was counted a single time. The V gene is TRBV5-1, the J gene TRBJ1-2; possible D gene TRBD1, 6 bases. The V end lost 5 bases, the J end lost 4 bases, and 15 bases lay between the germline ends. CDR1 and CDR2 from the germline V gene are SGHRS and YFSETQ. This CDR3 spans 14 amino acids. The CDR3 loop is CASRSTGSGYGYTF. DNA for the CDR3: TGCGCCAGCAGATCGACAGGATCTGGCTATGGCTACACCTTC.

This clone has only one observation. J is TRBJ2-7 and V is TRBV14; D is unresolved. The CDR3 has 16 amino acids. Trimming removed 1 base at V and 5 bases at J, with 18 bases between. The germline gives CDR1 SGHDN, CDR2 FVKESK. CDR3 DNA sequence: TGTGCCAGCAGCCAAGTCCCCTTTAGCCGGAGCAACGAGCAGTACTTC. Protein sequence: CASSQVPFSRSNEQYF.

Here the CDR3 reads CASSLGLAYEQFF. CDR3 in DNA: TGTGCCAGCAGTCTGGGACTAGCGTATGAGCAGTTCTTC. The chain uses TRBV6-5 and TRBJ2-1; 10 nucleotides line up with TRBD2. V shed 5 bases, J shed 8 bases, and the junction held 3 bases outside the gene matches. The CDR3 sequence is 13 residues long. Germline loops: CDR1 MNHEY, CDR2 SVGAGI.

The chain recombines TRBV11-2 with TRBJ1-5; TRBD1 matches 7 bases. V was clipped by 5 bases and J by 6 bases; unmatched bases: 4. The V gene's germline CDR1 is SGHAT and CDR2 FQNNGV. The CDR3 has 13 residues. The CDR3 nucleotides read TGTGCCAGCAGCCCAGGGGGACGTCAGCCCCAGCATTTT. The encoded protein is CASSPGGRQPQHF.

The chain has TRBV5-4 and TRBJ1-6; D unresolved. The germline gives CDR1 SGHNT, CDR2 YYREEE (reference sequence). Trimming stripped 0 bases from V and 7 bases from J, with 2 bases between. CDR3 length equals 12 residues. Here the CDR3 reads CASSLDNSPLHF. The CDR3 DNA reads as TGTGCCAGCAGCTTGGACAATTCACCCCTCCACTTT.

V usage is TRBV3-1 (or the pseudogene TRBV3-2) and J usage is TRBJ1-1; D is undetermined. The CDR3 loop spans 14 amino acids. V lost 8 bases, J lost 1 base, and 14 bases lay in between. The V gene's germline CDR1 is LGHDT and CDR2 YNNKEL (reference sequence). The CDR3 bases are TGTGCCAGCTGGGGATCCAGGAAGAACACTGAAGCTTTCTTT. Translated: CASWGSRKNTEAFF.

The chain combines TRBV19 with TRBJ1-3; D is unclear. Germline V lookup: CDR1 LNHDA, CDR2 SQIVND (reference sequence). The V gene lost 7 bases and the J gene lost 3 bases, with 13 bases spanning the gap. The CDR3 sequence is 14 residues long. The CDR3 nucleotides read TGTGCCAGTAAGCCGACGGTGGATGGAAACACCATATATTTT. It codes for CASKPTVDGNTIYF.

The rearrangement uses TRBV19 and TRBJ1-1; D may be TRBD1 (6 bases). The germline V and J ends were trimmed by 2 bases and 0 bases, with 16 bases remaining between them. The CDR3 consists of 17 residues. Germline-derived CDR1 and CDR2 are LNHDA and SQIVND (reference sequence). The CDR3 DNA is TGTGCCAGTAGTATAAAGGGCACAGGGCCGTTGAACACTGAAGCTTTCTTT. This gives the protein CASSIKGTGPLNTEAFF.

The V call is TRBV5-1, the J call TRBJ2-2; 11 bases are a match to TRBD1. J lost 4 bases, V lost 4 bases, and 6 bases had no gene match. This CDR3 has 16 residues. Germline lookup yields CDR1 SGHRS and CDR2 YFSETQ. CDR3 sequence (DNA): TGCGCCAGCAGCGGCGGTGGGACAGGGGGCACCGGGGAGCTGTTTTTT. It translates to CASSGGGTGGTGELFF.

This clone was picked up a small number of times. The rearrangement links TRBV11-2 to TRBJ1-3; no firm D call. The V end was cut by 1 base, the J end by 4 bases, with 8 bases between. Germline V gives CDR1 SGHAT, CDR2 FQNNGV. CDR3 size: 14 residues. CDR3 protein: CASSLVGRGNTIYF. CDR3 nucleotides: TGTGCCAGCAGCTTAGTGGGCCGAGGAAACACCATATATTTT.

This clone was seen more than once but under ten times. The chain is built from TRBV5-1 and TRBJ2-7; no clear D. This CDR3 spans 14 amino acids. Germline V gene data show CDR1 as SGHRS and CDR2 as YFSETQ. V dropped 0 bases and J dropped 6 bases, with 13 bases sitting between them. CDR3 DNA: TGCGCCAGCAGCTTGGTGTCCCAACCCTCCGAGCAGTACTTC. It yields the protein CASSLVSQPSEQYF. Using reference TRBV5-1 and TRBJ2-7 for the parts outside the CDR3, the full variable domain is KAGVTQTPRYLIKTRGQQVTLSCSPISGHRSVSWYQQTPGQGLQFLFEYFSETQRNKGNFPGRFSGRQFSNSRSEMNVSTLELGDSALYLCASSLVSQPSEQYFGPGTRLTVT.

This chain uses TRBV18 with TRBJ1-2; the D is unclear. V was cut by 5 bases and J by 6 bases, with 22 bases left in between. This CDR3 region has 16 residues. Germline CDR1 KGHSH, CDR2 LQKENI. Written as DNA, the CDR3 is TGTGCCAGCTCAAAACTTGGAGACCGGGCGCTTAATGGCTACACCTTC. This translates into CASSKLGDRALNGYTF.

V and J are TRBV11-1 and TRBJ1-1; the match to TRBD1 covers 10 bases. The V gene end was trimmed by 5 bases and the J gene end by 6 bases; junction bases not matched to a gene: 12. This CDR3 comprises 16 residues. Germline assignment: CDR1 SGHAT and CDR2 FQDESV (reference sequence). The CDR3 loop is CASSPGQGKGRPEAFF. The CDR3 coding sequence is TGTGCCAGCAGCCCGGGACAGGGGAAGGGTCGTCCTGAAGCTTTCTTT.

The genes are TRBV7-9 and TRBJ2-5; D unresolved. The CDR3 contains 15 residues. V lost 2 bases and J 4 bases, leaving 14 bases between the germline ends. Looked up from germline, CDR1 is SEHNR and CDR2 is FQNEAQ (reference sequence). Written as DNA, the CDR3 is TGTGCCAGCAGCTTAATGGGCCTAGAATCAGAGACCCAGTACTTC. Its protein is CASSLMGLESETQYF.

This chain connects TRBV4-1 to TRBJ2-3, with a weak D call TRBD1 (6 bases). Germline lookup yields CDR1 MGHRA and CDR2 YSYEKL. This CDR3 spans 18 amino acids. V dropped 3 bases and J dropped 1 base, with 20 bases sitting between them. The CDR3 spells CASSHVIPQGSRTDTQYF. CDR3 in DNA: TGCGCCAGCAGCCACGTTATTCCGCAGGGGTCACGCACAGATACGCAGTATTTT.

The chain employs TRBV5-1 and TRBJ2-1, with 9 bases identical to TRBD1. With V trimmed by 0 bases and J by 7 bases, 2 bases remained unmatched. CDR3 size: 14 residues. Germline V gives CDR1 SGHRS, CDR2 YFSETQ. CDR3 in DNA: TGCGCCAGCAGCTTGGAACAGGGGGCGAATGAGCAGTTCTTC. Protein sequence: CASSLEQGANEQFF.

CDR3 sequence reads: CASSLAPEAVEAFF. For the CDR3, the DNA is TGTGCCAGCAGCTTGGCCCCCGAGGCGGTGGAAGCTTTCTTT. The chain employs TRBV11-2 and TRBJ1-1; D gene ambiguous. The CDR3 extends over 14 amino acids. Per germline, CDR1 SGHAT and CDR2 FQNNGV. Trimming shortened V by 3 bases and J by 8 bases, and 16 bases separated the two germline ends.

Of note for this clone: A junction end diverges from the germline sequence, so it may reflect a read error. V usage is TRBV29-1 and J usage is TRBJ1-2; D perhaps matches TRBD1 (5 bases). The V gene's germline CDR1 is SQVTM and CDR2 ANQGSEA. This CDR3 region has 10 residues. The CDR3 coding sequence is TGCACGGTGGGGGACTACGGCTACACCTTC. Encoded protein: CTVGDYGYTF.

V gene TRBV30 combines with J gene TRBJ2-3; no definite D call. Trimming stripped 5 bases from V and 4 bases from J, with 10 bases between. CDR1 is GTSNPN, CDR2 SVGIG, per germline (reference sequence). The CDR3 contains 12 residues. As DNA, the CDR3 is TGTGCCTGGTCCACTACAGCAGATACGCAGTATTTT. It specifies CAWSTTADTQYF.

This chain connects TRBV9 to TRBJ2-2; D is uncertain. Germline V CDR1 and CDR2: SGDLS, YYNGEE. V dropped 4 bases and J dropped 0 bases, with 19 bases sitting between them. This CDR3 spans 18 amino acids. Here the CDR3 DNA reads TGTGCCAGCAGCTCTCGGACCGGTGATATCTCGAACACCGGGGAGCTGTTTTTT. Its translation: CASSSRTGDISNTGELFF. Full variable domain (remainder filled in from reference TRBV9 and TRBJ2-2): DSGVTQTPKHLITATGQRVTLRCSPRSGDLSVYWYQQSLDQGLQFLIQYYNGEERAKGNILERFSAQQFPDLHSELNLSSLELGDSALYFCASSSRTGDISNTGELFFGEGSRLTVL.

This clone has more than one count but fewer than ten. V and J are TRBV5-6 and TRBJ2-2; a possible D gene is TRBD2 (5 bases). V was trimmed by 2 bases and J by 4 bases, leaving 9 bases between them. The CDR3 totals 14 residues. Germline CDR1 SGHDT, CDR2 YYEEEE. The DNA of the CDR3 is TGTGCCAGCAGCTTCCCGGGGTCCACCGGGGAGCTGTTTTTT. This encodes CASSFPGSTGELFF.

J is TRBJ2-3 and V is TRBV5-1, with 7 bases that match TRBD1. The germline CDR1 and CDR2 sequences are SGHRS and YFSETQ. This CDR3 contains 15 residues. The J segment lost 2 bases and the V segment lost 3 bases, leaving 6 bases of the junction unmatched. The CDR3 DNA reads TGCGCCAGCAGCTACGGGACAGATACCACAGATACGCAGTATTTT. Translating gives CASSYGTDTTDTQYF.

V usage is TRBV2 and J usage is TRBJ1-6; TRBD1 might be the D (5 bases). Between the trimmed V and J ends, which lost 7 bases and 7 bases, there was a span of 17 bases. The CDR3 extends over 15 amino acids. Per the germline V gene, CDR1 is SNHLY and CDR2 is FYNNEI. The CDR3 region is CASTWGDPANSPLHF. The CDR3 DNA follows: TGTGCCAGCACCTGGGGGGACCCCGCCAATTCACCCCTCCACTTT.

V is TRBV6-1 and J is TRBJ2-5; D possibly corresponds to TRBD2 (6 bases). CDR1 and CDR2 from the germline V gene are MNHNS and SASEGT. The CDR3 runs 17 residues. V lost 0 bases to trimming and J lost 7 bases, with 21 bases between them. Here the CDR3 DNA reads TGTGCCAGCAGTGAAGCTGGAGGGGTTGGGAATTTGGGGACCCAGTACTTC. It specifies CASSEAGGVGNLGTQYF.

This rearrangement joins TRBV18 to TRBJ1-3; TRBD1 agrees at 8 bases. The CDR3 length is 17 residues. Unmatched junction bases numbered 15, after V lost 4 bases and J lost 7 bases. Germline assignment: CDR1 KGHSH and CDR2 LQKENI. The chain's CDR3 is CASSQTPGGRSANTIYF. CDR3 bases: TGTGCCAGCTCACAAACCCCAGGGGGCAGGTCGGCGAACACCATATATTTT.